These T cell receptor beta chains were read from a single sample in a study of cytomegalovirus exposure and HLA in healthy donors. Measured with immunoSEQ multiplex PCR; TCRdb has only the in-frame clones, and not every one. The data hold tens of thousands of clones, with under 85% observed a single time. The sequencing sample was made of PBMCs. The receptors come from a male donor in good health and CMV-seronegative. Both conserved end residues are part of each CDR3. Clone size is given for some rows only: seen once, a few or many times, or a class if the clone is expanded.

TRBJ2-7 | TRBV5-5 | - | CASSSRQVAYEQYF
TRBJ2-6 | TRBV5-6 | - | CASSLEGAGANVLTF
TRBJ1-1 | TRBV4-3 | - | CASSWSTEGNTEAFF
- | TRBV5-1 | few | CASSLKIREGSYEQYF
TRBJ2-7 | TRBV19 | - | CASTPDRSKSYEQYF
TRBJ2-3 | TRBV5-4 | - | CATLESGTDTQYF
TRBJ1-5 | TRBV30 | - | CAWSLISQPQHF
TRBJ2-7 | TRBV27 | once | CASSFVGQGAYEQYF
TRBJ1-2 | TRBV2 | - | CASSGTTYGYTF
TRBJ1-2 | TRBV30 | few | CAWSEGPDGYTF
TRBJ1-2 | TRBV4-1 | - | CASSQATARANYGYTF
TRBJ1-2 | TRBV5-1 | - | CASTFGDGYTF
TRBJ2-3 | TRBV9 | - | CASSLGLAGGRTDTQYF
TRBJ1-1 | TRBV10-2 | - | CASSEPFRHTDTEAFF
TRBJ2-1 | TRBV15 | few | CATSRGSINEQFF
TRBJ2-7 | TRBV19 | few | CASSILAASGGIYEQYF
TRBJ1-5 | TRBV19 | few | CASSIDRTGVISNQPQHF
TRBJ2-6 | TRBV9 | - | CASSVPGSGANVLTF
TRBJ2-1 | TRBV28 | - | CASSSPSGSSYNEQFF
TRBJ2-7 | TRBV7-3 | - | CASSLSSGYEQYF
TRBJ1-6 | TRBV4-3 | - | CASSQGPETGNSPLHF
TRBJ2-7 | TRBV5-4 | - | CASSLDWGAYEQYF
TRBJ1-5 | TRBV28 | - | CASSFEGYGQPQHF
TRBJ2-1 | TRBV28 | few | CASKTGLAGGNEQFF
TRBJ2-1 | TRBV6-5 | - | CASGKQPSYNEQFF
TRBJ2-2 | TRBV5-6 | - | CASSLRGRPGELFF
TRBJ2-7 | TRBV29-1 | - | CSVEDTLRSGRREQYF
TRBJ2-7 | TRBV4-3 | - | CASSQEMVGLAGYSTRDEQYF
TRBJ2-7 | TRBV6-1 | - | CASSGPGLGEQYF
TRBJ2-3 | TRBV7-8 | - | CASSLHANPDRGKDTQYF
TRBJ1-4 | TRBV2 | - | CASRSTGPNEKLFF
TRBJ1-4 | TRBV28 | - | CASSLVGRRGNEKLFF
TRBJ2-1 | TRBV11-2 | - | CASSLVIGTGRDEQFF
TRBJ2-7 | TRBV30 | - | CAWSGGRYEQYF
TRBJ2-3 | TRBV27 | - | CASSFLPPATSTDTQYF
TRBJ2-7 | TRBV6-6 | - | CASSSSQGPGEQYF
TRBJ1-5 | TRBV27 | - | CASSLDRNQPQHF
TRBJ1-5 | TRBV7-8 | - | CASSLAESGISNQPQHF
TRBJ1-3 | TRBV5-6 | few | CASSLGGVGNTIYF
TRBJ2-2 | TRBV2 | - | CASEEDRGRTGELFF
TRBJ2-2 | TRBV6-5 | - | CASSPGTGFGELFF
TRBJ2-7 | TRBV2 | - | CASSGRYYYEQYF
TRBJ2-1 | TRBV9 | - | CASSASGGNYNEQFF
TRBJ2-7 | TRBV29-1 | - | CSVEEGASGSIHEQYF
TRBJ1-4 | TRBV2 | few | CASTEVGGSGEKLFF
TRBJ2-3 | TRBV9 | - | CASSASPPSSRSTDTQYF
TRBJ1-2 | TRBV6-6 | - | CASSYTSLVYGYGYTF
TRBJ2-7 | TRBV27 | - | CASSFGGEQYF
TRBJ1-1 | TRBV5-1 | - | CASSLGQSTEAFF
TRBJ2-1 | TRBV6-1 | - | CASSTGLVRNEQFF
TRBJ2-3 | TRBV5-5 | - | CASSLILATDTQYF
TRBJ1-1 | TRBV7-3 | - | CASSLTGGAVEAFF